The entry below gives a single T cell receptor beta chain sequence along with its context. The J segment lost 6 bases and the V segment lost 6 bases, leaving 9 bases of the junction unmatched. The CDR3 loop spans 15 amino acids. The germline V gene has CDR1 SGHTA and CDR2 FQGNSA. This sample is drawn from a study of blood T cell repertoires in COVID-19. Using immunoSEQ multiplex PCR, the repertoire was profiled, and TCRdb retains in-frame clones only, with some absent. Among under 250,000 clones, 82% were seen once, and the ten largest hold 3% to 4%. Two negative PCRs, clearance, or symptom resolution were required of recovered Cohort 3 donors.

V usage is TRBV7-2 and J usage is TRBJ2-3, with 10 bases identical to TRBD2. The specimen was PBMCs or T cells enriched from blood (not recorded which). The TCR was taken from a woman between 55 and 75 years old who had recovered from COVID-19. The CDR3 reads CASSSPAGGLDTQYF. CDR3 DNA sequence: TGTGCCAGCAGTAGCCCAGCGGGAGGGTTGGATACGCAGTATTTT.